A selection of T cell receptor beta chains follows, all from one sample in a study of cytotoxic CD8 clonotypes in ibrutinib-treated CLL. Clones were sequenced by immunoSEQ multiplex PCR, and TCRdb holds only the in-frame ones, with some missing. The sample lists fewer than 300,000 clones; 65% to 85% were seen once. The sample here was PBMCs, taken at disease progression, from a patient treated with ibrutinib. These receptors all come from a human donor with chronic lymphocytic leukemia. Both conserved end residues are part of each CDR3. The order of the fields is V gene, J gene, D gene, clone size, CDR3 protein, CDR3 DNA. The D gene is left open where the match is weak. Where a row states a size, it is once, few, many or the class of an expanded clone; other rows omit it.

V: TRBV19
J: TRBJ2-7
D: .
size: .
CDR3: CASSITGSYEQYF
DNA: TGTGCCAGTAGTATAACGGGGTCCTACGAGCAGTACTTC

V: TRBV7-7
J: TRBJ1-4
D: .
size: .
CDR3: CASSPAGGTNEKLFF
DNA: TGTGCCAGCAGCCCAGCCGGGGGAACTAATGAAAAACTGTTTTTT

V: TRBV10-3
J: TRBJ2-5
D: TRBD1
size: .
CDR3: CAIPGAGQGQWAQYF
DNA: TGTGCCATCCCTGGGGCCGGACAGGGACAGTGGGCCCAGTACTTC

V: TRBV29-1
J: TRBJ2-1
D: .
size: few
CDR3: CSVRPRMGNEQFF
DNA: TGCAGCGTTCGTCCCAGAATGGGGAATGAGCAGTTCTTC

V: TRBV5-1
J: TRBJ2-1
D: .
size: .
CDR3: CASSLGHMWGDEQFF
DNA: TGCGCCAGCAGCTTGGGGCACATGTGGGGCGATGAGCAGTTCTTC

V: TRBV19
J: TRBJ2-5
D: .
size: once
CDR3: CASNGVGLETQYF
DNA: TGTGCCAGTAACGGGGTAGGATTGGAGACCCAGTACTTC

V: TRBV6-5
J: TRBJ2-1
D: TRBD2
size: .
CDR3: CASSYTSGGEYNEQFF
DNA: TGTGCCAGCAGTTACACTAGCGGGGGAGAATACAATGAGCAGTTCTTC

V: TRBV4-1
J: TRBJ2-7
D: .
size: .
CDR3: CASSQGWSGTYEQYF
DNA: TGCGCCAGCAGCCAGGGCTGGAGCGGCACCTACGAGCAGTACTTC

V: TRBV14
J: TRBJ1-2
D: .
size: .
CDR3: CASSPRDSRYGYTF
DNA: TGTGCCAGCAGCCCCCGCGACAGTCGCTATGGCTACACCTTC

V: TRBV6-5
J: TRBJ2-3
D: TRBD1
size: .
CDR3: CASSYGTGRDTQYF
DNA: TGTGCCAGCAGTTACGGGACAGGGAGGGATACGCAGTATTTT

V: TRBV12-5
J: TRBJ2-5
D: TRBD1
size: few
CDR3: CASGWTGVETQYF
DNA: TGTGCTAGTGGCTGGACAGGGGTAGAGACCCAGTACTTC

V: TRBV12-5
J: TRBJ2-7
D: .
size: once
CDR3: CASGLAQGSTSYEQYF
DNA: TGTGCTAGTGGTTTGGCCCAGGGAAGCACGTCCTACGAGCAGTACTTC

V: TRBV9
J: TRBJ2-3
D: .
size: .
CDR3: CASSVAALGTQYF
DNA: TGTGCCAGCAGCGTAGCTGCTTTAGGTACGCAGTATTTT

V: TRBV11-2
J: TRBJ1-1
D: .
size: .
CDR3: CASSLEPGTEAFF
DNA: TGTGCCAGCAGCTTAGAGCCGGGCACTGAAGCTTTCTTT

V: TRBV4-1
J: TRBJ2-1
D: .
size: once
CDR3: CASSPTAYNEQFF
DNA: TGCGCCAGCAGCCCGACAGCCTACAATGAGCAGTTCTTC

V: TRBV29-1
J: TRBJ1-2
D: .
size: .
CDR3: CSAGLAGILGRGYTF
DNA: TGCAGCGCCGGCTTAGCAGGGATCCTTGGGCGAGGCTACACCTTC

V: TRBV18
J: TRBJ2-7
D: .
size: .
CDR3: CASSPLQGTYEQYF
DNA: TGTGCCAGCTCACCACTTCAGGGGACCTACGAGCAGTACTTC

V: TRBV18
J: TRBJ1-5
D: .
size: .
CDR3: CASTPDGGLSNQPQHF
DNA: TGTGCCAGCACACCGGACGGAGGGCTAAGCAATCAGCCCCAGCATTTT

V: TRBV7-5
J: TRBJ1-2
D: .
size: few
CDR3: CARRWNGVGGYTF
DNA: TGTGCCAGAAGGTGGAATGGTGTCGGTGGCTACACCTTC

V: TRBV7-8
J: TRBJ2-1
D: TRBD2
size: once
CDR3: CASSLRTSRTSGNYNEQFF
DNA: TGTGCCAGCAGCTTAAGGACCTCAAGGACTAGCGGGAACTACAATGAGCAGTTCTTC

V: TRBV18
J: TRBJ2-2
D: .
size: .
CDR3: CASSPMNQARGELFF
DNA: TGTGCCAGCTCACCAATGAACCAAGCCAGGGGGGAGCTGTTTTTT

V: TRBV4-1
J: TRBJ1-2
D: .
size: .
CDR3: CASSQAGTNLYGYTF
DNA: TGCGCCAGCAGCCAAGCCGGGACTAACCTCTATGGCTACACCTTC

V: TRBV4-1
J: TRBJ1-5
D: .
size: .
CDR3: CASSPPGHSYQPQHF
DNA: TGCGCCAGCAGCCCACCGGGACACTCCTATCAGCCCCAGCATTTT

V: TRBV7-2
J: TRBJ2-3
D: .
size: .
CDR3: CASSLEYTQYF
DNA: TGTGCCAGCAGCCTCGAGTATACGCAGTATTTT

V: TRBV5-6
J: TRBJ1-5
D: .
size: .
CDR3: CASSFPGQPQHF
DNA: TGTGCCAGCAGCTTCCCTGGGCAGCCCCAGCATTTT

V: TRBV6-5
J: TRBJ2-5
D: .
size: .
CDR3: CASSPSWGTQYF
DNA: TGTGCCAGCAGCCCCTCCTGGGGGACCCAGTACTTC

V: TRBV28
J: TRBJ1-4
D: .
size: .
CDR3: CASSLGPGKLFF
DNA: TGTGCCAGCAGTTTAGGCCCGGGAAAACTGTTTTTT

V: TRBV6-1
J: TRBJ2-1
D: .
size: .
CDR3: CASGGHSSYNEQFF
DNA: TGTGCCAGCGGGGGACACAGCTCCTACAATGAGCAGTTCTTC

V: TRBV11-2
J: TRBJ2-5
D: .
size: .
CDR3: CASSLSGQGGTQYF
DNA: TGTGCCAGCAGCCTAAGTGGGCAGGGAGGGACCCAGTACTTC

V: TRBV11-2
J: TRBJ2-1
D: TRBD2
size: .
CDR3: CASSSTDSSSGGLGNEQFF
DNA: TGTGCCAGCAGCTCCACCGATTCCTCTAGCGGGGGGTTAGGCAATGAGCAGTTCTTC

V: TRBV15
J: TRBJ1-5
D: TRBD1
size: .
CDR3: CATSRDYPRDRSNQPQHF
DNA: TGTGCCACCAGCAGAGACTACCCCAGGGACAGAAGCAATCAGCCCCAGCATTTT

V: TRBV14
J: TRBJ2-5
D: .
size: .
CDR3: CASSRSEVTQYF
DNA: TGTGCCAGCAGCCGCTCCGAGGTGACCCAGTACTTC

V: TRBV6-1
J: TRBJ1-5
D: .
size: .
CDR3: CASSEEVNQPQHF
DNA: TGTGCCAGCAGTGAGGAGGTCAATCAGCCCCAGCATTTT

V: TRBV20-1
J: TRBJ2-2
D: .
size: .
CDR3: CSASLAGELFF
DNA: TGCAGTGCTAGCCTAGCCGGGGAGCTGTTTTTT

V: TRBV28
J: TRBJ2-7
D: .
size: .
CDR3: CASRAGLKRSYEQYF
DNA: TGTGCCAGCAGAGCAGGGCTAAAAAGGTCCTACGAGCAGTACTTC

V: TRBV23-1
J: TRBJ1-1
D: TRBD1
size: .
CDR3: CASSQYLPGDSLNTEAFF
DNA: TGCGCCAGCAGTCAATACCTTCCAGGGGACAGCCTGAACACTGAAGCTTTCTTT

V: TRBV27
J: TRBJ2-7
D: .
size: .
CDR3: CASSWGRMSDEQYF
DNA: TGTGCCAGCAGTTGGGGACGGATGAGCGACGAGCAGTACTTC

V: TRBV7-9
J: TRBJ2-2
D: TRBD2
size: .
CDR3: CASSRGLAGTGELFF
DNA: TGTGCCAGCAGCAGGGGACTAGCGGGCACCGGGGAGCTGTTTTTT

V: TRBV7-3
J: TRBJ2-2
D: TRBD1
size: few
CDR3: CASSPDRGVAGELFF
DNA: TGTGCCAGCAGCCCTGACAGGGGAGTTGCCGGGGAGCTGTTTTTT

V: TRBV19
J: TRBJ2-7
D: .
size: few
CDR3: CASSIQGRGEQYF
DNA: TGTGCCAGTAGTATACAGGGACGGGGCGAGCAGTACTTC

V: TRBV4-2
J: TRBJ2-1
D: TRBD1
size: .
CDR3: CASSQLLGTGGLKSNEQFF
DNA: TGTGCCAGCAGCCAGCTACTCGGGACAGGGGGCCTGAAAAGCAATGAGCAGTTCTTC

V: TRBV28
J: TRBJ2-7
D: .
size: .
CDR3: CASSFSGNYEQYF
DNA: TGTGCCAGCAGTTTTTCAGGGAATTACGAGCAGTACTTC

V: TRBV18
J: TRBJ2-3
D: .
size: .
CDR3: CASSPPFGTDTQYF
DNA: TGTGCCAGCTCCCCCCCTTTCGGCACAGATACGCAGTATTTT

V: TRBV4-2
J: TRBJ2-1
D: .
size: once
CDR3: CASSQGYDSPQPYNEQFF
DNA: TGTGCCAGCAGCCAAGGATATGATAGTCCGCAGCCCTACAATGAGCAGTTCTTC

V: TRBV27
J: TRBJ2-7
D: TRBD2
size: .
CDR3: CASSLFTSGYSYEQYF
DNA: TGTGCCAGCAGTTTATTTACTAGCGGGTACTCCTACGAGCAGTACTTC

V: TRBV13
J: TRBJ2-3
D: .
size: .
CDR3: CASSLDTTDTQYF
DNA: TGTGCCAGCAGCTTGGACACCACAGATACGCAGTATTTT

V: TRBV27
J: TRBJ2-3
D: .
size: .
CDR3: CASSLTRSTDTQYF
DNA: TGTGCCAGCAGTTTAACGCGCAGCACAGATACGCAGTATTTT

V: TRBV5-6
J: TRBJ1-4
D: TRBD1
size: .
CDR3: CASSPTGPYEKLFF
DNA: TGTGCCAGCAGCCCGACAGGGCCTTATGAAAAACTGTTTTTT

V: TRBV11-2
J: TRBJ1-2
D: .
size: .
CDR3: CASSFGAGGYTF
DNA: TGTGCCAGCAGCTTCGGCGCTGGTGGCTACACCTTC

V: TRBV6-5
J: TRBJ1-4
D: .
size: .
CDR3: CASSYGSLNEKLFF
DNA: TGTGCCAGCAGTTACGGCTCTTTGAATGAAAAACTGTTTTTT